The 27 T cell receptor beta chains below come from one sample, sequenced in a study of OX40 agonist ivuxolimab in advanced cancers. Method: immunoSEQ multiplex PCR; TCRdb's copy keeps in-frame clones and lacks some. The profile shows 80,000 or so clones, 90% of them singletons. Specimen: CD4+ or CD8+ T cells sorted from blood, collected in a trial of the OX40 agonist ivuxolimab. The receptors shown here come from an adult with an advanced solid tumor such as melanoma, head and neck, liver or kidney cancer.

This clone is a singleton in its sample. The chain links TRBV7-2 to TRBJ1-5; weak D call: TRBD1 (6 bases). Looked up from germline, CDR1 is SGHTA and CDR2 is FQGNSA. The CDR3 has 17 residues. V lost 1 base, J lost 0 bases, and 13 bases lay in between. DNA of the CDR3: TGTGCCAGCAGCTTAGTAGGGGGGAGGTATAGCAATCAGCCCCAGCATTTT. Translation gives CASSLVGGRYSNQPQHF.

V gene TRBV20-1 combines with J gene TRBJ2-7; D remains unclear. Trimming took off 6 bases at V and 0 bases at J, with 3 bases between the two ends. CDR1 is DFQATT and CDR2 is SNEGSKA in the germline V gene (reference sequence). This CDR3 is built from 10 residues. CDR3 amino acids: CSASSYEQYF. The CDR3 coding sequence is TGCAGTGCAAGCTCCTACGAGCAGTACTTC.

This CDR3 reads CASRQKDRDFGWETQYF. The CDR3 nucleotides read TGCGCCAGCAGACAAAAGGACAGAGACTTTGGGTGGGAGACCCAGTACTTC. The chain employs TRBV5-1 and TRBJ2-5; D may be TRBD1 (6 bases). V lost 5 bases and J 5 bases, leaving 25 bases between the germline ends. This CDR3 spans 17 amino acids. Germline lookup yields CDR1 SGHRS and CDR2 YFSETQ.

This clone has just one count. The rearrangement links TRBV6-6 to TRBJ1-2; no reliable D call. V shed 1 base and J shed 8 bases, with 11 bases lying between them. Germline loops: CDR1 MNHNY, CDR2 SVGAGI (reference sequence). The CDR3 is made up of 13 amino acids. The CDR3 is CASSYLAAAGYTF. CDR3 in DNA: TGTGCCAGCAGTTACTTAGCGGCGGCGGGCTACACCTTC.

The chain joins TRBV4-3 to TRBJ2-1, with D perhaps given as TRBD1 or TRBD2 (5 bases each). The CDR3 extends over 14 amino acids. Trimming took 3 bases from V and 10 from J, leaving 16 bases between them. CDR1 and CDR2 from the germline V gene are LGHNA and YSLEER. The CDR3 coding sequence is TGCGCCAGCAGCCAGCAGGGTGCGGTAGCGGAGCAGTTCTTC. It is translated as CASSQQGAVAEQFF.

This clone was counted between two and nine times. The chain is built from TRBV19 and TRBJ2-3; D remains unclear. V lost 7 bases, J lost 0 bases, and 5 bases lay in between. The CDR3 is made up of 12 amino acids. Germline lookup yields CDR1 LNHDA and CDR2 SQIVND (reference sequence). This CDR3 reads CASTGSTDTQYF. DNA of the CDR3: TGTGCCAGTACCGGTAGCACAGATACGCAGTATTTT.

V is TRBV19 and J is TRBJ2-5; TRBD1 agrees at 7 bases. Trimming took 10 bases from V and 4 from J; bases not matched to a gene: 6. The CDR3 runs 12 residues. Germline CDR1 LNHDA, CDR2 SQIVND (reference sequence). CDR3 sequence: CATRQGLETQYF. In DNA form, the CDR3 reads TGTGCCACCCGACAGGGCCTAGAGACCCAGTACTTC.

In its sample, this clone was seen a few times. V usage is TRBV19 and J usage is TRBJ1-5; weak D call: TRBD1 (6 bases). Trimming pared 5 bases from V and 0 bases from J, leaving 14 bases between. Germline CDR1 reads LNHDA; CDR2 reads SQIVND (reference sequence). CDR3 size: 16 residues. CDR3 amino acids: CASSSRQAYSNQPQHF. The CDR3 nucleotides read TGTGCCAGTAGTTCACGACAGGCGTATAGCAATCAGCCCCAGCATTTT.

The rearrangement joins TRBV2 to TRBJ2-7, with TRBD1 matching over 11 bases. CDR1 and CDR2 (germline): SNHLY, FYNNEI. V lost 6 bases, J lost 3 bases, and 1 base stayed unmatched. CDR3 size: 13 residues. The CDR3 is CASRGTGGYEQYF. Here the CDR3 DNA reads TGTGCCAGCAGGGGGACAGGGGGCTACGAGCAGTACTTC.

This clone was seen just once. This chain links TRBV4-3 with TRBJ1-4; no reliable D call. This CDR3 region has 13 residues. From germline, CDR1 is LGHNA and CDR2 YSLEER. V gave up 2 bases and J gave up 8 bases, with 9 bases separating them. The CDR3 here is CASSQYSGEKLFF. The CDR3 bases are TGCGCCAGCAGCCAATATTCTGGAGAAAAACTGTTTTTT.

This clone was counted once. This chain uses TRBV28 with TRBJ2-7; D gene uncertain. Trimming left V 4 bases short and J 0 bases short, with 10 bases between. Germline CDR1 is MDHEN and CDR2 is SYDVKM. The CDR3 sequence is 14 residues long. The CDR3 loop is CASSSSLSSYEQYF. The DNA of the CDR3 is TGTGCCAGCAGTTCCTCCCTAAGCTCCTACGAGCAGTACTTC.

DNA of the CDR3: TGTGCCAGCAGCTTACTGGCTAGAATGGGGACCGGGGAGCTGTTTTTT. Its translation: CASSLLARMGTGELFF. The chain recombines TRBV11-3 with TRBJ2-2, with D hard to call. Germline V gene data show CDR1 as SGHNT and CDR2 as YENEEA. V lost 2 bases, J lost 5 bases, and 15 bases lay in between. CDR3 length equals 16 residues.

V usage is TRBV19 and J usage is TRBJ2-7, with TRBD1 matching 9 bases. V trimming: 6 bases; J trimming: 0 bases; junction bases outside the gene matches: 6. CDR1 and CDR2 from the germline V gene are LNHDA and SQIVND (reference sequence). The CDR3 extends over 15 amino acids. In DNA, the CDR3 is TGTGCCAGTAGGGACAGGGGCCTCTCCTCCTACGAGCAGTACTTC. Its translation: CASRDRGLSSYEQYF.

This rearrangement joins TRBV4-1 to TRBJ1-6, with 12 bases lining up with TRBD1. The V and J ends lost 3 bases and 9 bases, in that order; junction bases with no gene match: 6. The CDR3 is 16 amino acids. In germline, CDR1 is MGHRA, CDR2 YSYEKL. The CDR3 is CASSQGQGALGSPLHF. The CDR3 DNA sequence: TGCGCCAGCAGCCAGGGACAGGGGGCGCTGGGTTCACCCCTCCACTTT.

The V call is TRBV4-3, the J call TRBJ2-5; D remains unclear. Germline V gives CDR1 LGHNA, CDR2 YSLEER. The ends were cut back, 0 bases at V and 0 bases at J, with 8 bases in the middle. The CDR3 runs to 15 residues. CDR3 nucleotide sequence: TGCGCCAGCAGCCAAGATTTGGCAGACCAAGAGACCCAGTACTTC. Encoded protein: CASSQDLADQETQYF.

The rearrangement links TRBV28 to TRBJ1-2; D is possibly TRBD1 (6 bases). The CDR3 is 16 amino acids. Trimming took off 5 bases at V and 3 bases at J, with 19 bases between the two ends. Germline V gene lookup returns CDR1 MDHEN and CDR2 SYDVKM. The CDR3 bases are TGTGCCAGCAGTATCCAGGGGACTGCGGCCGACTATGGCTACACCTTC. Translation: CASSIQGTAADYGYTF.

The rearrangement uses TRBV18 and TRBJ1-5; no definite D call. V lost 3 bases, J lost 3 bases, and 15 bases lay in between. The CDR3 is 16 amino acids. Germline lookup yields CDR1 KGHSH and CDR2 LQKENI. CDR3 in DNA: TGTGCCAGCTCACCCCTTGGGCCGGCAAACAATCAGCCCCAGCATTTT. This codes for CASSPLGPANNQPQHF.

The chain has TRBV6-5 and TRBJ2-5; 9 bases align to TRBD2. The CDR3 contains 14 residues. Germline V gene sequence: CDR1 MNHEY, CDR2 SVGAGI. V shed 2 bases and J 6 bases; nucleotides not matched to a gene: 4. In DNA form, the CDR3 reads TGTGCCAGCAGTTACGTGACTAGCGGCCAGACCCAGTACTTC. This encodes CASSYVTSGQTQYF.

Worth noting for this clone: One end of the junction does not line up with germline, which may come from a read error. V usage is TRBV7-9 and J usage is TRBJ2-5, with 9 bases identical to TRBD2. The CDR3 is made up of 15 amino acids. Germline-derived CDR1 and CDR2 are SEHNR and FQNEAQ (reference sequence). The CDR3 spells CASSSRAGGMSLSNF. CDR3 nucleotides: TGTGCCAGCAGCTCCCGCGCGGGGGGGATGTCCCTAAGTAACTTC. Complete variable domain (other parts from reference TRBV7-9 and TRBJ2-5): DTGVSQNPRHKITKRGQNVTFRCDPISEHNRLYWYRQTLGQGPEFLTYFQNEAQLEKSRLLSDRFSAERPKGSFSTLEIQRTEQGDSAMYLCASSSRAGGMSLSNFGPGTRLLVL.

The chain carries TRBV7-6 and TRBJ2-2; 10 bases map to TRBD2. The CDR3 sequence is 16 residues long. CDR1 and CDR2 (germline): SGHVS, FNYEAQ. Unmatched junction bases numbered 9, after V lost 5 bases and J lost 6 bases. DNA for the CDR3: TGTGCCAGCAGCCGAACTAGCGGGGTCTTTCCCGGGGAGCTGTTTTTT. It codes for CASSRTSGVFPGELFF.

The CDR3 protein is CASSQRQGGEAFF. CDR3 in DNA: TGTGCCAGCAGCCAACGACAGGGCGGCGAAGCTTTCTTT. V and J are TRBV4-2 and TRBJ1-1; 7 bases match TRBD1. Germline V lookup: CDR1 LGHNA, CDR2 YNFKEQ. CDR3 size: 13 residues. V lost 2 bases to trimming and J lost 8 bases; unmatched junction nucleotides: 5.

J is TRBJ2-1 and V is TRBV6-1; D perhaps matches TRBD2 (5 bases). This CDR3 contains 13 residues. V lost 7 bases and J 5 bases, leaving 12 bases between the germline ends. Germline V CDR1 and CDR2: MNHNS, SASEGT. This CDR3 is CASKRRVDNEQFF. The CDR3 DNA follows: TGTGCCAGCAAGCGGCGGGTCGACAATGAGCAGTTCTTC.

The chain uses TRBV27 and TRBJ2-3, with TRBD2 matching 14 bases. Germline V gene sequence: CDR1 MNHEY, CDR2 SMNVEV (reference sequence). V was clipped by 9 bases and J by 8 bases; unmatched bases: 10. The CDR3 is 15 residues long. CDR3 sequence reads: CASSGTSGSEGTQYF. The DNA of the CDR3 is TGTGCCAGTTCCGGGACTAGCGGGAGCGAAGGTACGCAGTATTTT.

The CDR3 bases are TGTGCCAGCAGCTTATTTTTGGGACAGGGGGTGGATTTGCAGTTCTTC. Translation: CASSLFLGQGVDLQFF. The chain combines TRBV11-2 with TRBJ2-7, with 11 bases lining up with TRBD1. The end of the DNA is better explained by TRBJ2-1, so the J call may be wrong. CDR1 SGHAT and CDR2 FQNNGV come from the germline V gene. This CDR3 is built from 16 residues.

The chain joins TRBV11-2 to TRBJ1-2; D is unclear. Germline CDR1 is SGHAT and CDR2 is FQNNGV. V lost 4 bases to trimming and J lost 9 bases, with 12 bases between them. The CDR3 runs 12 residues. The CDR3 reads CASSSVRGSYTF. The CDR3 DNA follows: TGTGCCAGCAGCTCTGTCCGCGGAAGCTACACCTTC.

Written as DNA, the CDR3 is TGTGCCACCCGCCAGGGGGGGGGACATTCCACAGATACGCAGTATTTT. Translated: CATRQGGGHSTDTQYF. V and J are TRBV10-3 and TRBJ2-3; the D gene could be TRBD1 or TRBD2 (7 bases each). The germline V and J ends were trimmed by 10 bases and 2 bases, with 22 bases remaining between them. This CDR3 comprises 16 residues. Germline lookup yields CDR1 ENHRY and CDR2 SYGVKD.

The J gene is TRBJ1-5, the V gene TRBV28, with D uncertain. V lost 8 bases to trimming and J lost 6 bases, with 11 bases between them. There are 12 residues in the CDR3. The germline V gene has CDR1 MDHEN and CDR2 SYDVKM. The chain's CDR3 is CASLGLGQPQHF. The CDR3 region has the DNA TGTGCCAGCCTAGGGCTCGGTCAGCCCCAGCATTTT.